The TCR beta chain described here comes from a study of human T cells and chemical hapten exposure. Study-level information: Each patch test put 0.01% DPC on the upper back, and results were read at 6 days. Patients, mostly women, had alopecia areata, alopecia totalis or alopecia universalis.

One entry per CDR3 protein results from TCRdb running MiXCR on the RACE reads. The sample holds some 170,000 distinct CDR3 sequences; about 27% are singletons and the top ten take around 1.9%. The CDR3 sequence is 15 residues long. V was trimmed by 4 bases and J by 1 base, leaving 14 bases between them. Per germline, CDR1 SGHNT and CDR2 YYREEE (reference sequence). Time point specified: patch test 3, about 24 weeks after DPC sensitization. The treatment: therapeutic diphenylcyclopropenone sensitization with weekly scalp DPC. The sequence was obtained from a woman younger than 30 with alopecia areata. Some clones in this sample may be carry-over from other donors' samples. The sequenced sample was whole blood, obtained in connection with sensitization to the hapten diphenylcyclopropenone (DPC). V usage is TRBV5-4 and J usage is TRBJ2-5; D is unclear. CDR3 residues: CASSATETAQETQYF. DNA of the CDR3: TGTGCCAGCAGCGCAACGGAGACGGCCCAAGAGACCCAGTACTTC. Based on the CDR3 plus reference TRBV5-4 and TRBJ2-5, the full variable domain is ETGVTQSPTHLIKTRGQQVTLRCSSQSGHNTVSWYQQALGQGPQFIFQYYREEENGRGNFPPRFSGLQFPNYSSELNVNALELDDSALYLCASSATETAQETQYFGPGTRLLVL.